This T cell receptor (beta chain) was recorded in a study of blood T cell repertoires in COVID-19. This table comes from immunoSEQ multiplex PCR, and its TCRdb copy is limited to in-frame clones, with some not included. Of 350,000 to 450,000 clones in the sample, around 87% are singletons; the top ten hold around 1.9%. The sample comprised PBMCs or T cells enriched from blood (not recorded which). The clonotype was recovered from a man between 40 and 49 years old in a cohort exposed to, infected with or recovered from COVID-19 (not recorded which).

The CDR3 sequence is CASSSLGQGAREKLFF. DNA of the CDR3: TGTGCCAGCAGTTCCCTTGGGCAGGGGGCACGGGAAAAACTGTTTTTT. This sequence joins TRBV28 and TRBJ1-4; 8 positions match TRBD1. The CDR3 covers 16 residues. The germline CDR1 and CDR2 sequences are MDHEN and SYDVKM. V shed 4 bases and J 8 bases; nucleotides not matched to a gene: 12.